The 27 T cell receptor beta chains below all came from one sample that was sequenced in a study of blood T cell repertoires in COVID-19. This table comes from immunoSEQ multiplex PCR, and its TCRdb copy is limited to in-frame clones, with some not included. This sample has 250,000 or so clones, with approximately 90% found just once. The specimen sequenced was PBMCs or T cells enriched from blood (not recorded which). The receptors were sampled from a woman aged 25 to 39 with acute COVID-19.

The chain carries TRBV3-1 (or the pseudogene TRBV3-2) and TRBJ2-3; 9 bases match TRBD2. V lost 0 bases, J lost 1 base, and 2 bases stayed unmatched. This CDR3 is 16 amino acids long. CDR1 LGHDT and CDR2 YNNKEL come from the germline V gene (reference sequence). CDR3 coding DNA: TGTGCCAGCAGCCAAGACGTAGCGGGAGGCACAGATACGCAGTATTTT. It encodes CASSQDVAGGTDTQYF.

This chain joins TRBV6-5 and TRBJ2-2, with D perhaps matching TRBD2 (6 bases). CDR1 and CDR2 (germline): MNHEY, SVGAGI. The CDR3 extends over 13 amino acids. Trimming cost V 11 bases and J 6 bases, with 16 bases left between them. The CDR3 is CASRPLAPGELFF. As DNA, the CDR3 is TGTGCCTCTCGTCCCCTAGCGCCCGGGGAGCTGTTTTTT.

The chain joins TRBV7-3 to TRBJ2-3; 11 bases are a match to TRBD2. The CDR3 spans 15 residues. V dropped 5 bases and J dropped 7; count of bases not matched to a gene: 8. CDR1 is SGHTA and CDR2 is FQGTGA in the germline V gene. The CDR3 nucleotides read TGTGCCAGCAGCCAAACTAGCGGGAGTTCTAATACGCAGTATTTT. Residues: CASSQTSGSSNTQYF.

V is TRBV29-1 and J is TRBJ2-1; 12 nucleotides match TRBD2. The CDR3 length is 13 residues. From germline, CDR1 is SQVTM and CDR2 ANQGSEA. Unmatched junction bases numbered 2, after V lost 3 bases and J lost 8 bases. DNA of the CDR3: TGCAGCGTTGAGACTAGCGGGAGTGATGAGCAGTTCTTC. Protein: CSVETSGSDEQFF.

The chain recombines TRBV6-2 or TRBV6-3 with TRBJ2-7; 10 nucleotides agree with TRBD1. The V gene end was trimmed by 6 bases and the J gene end by 4 bases; junction bases not matched to a gene: 12. The CDR3 extends over 16 amino acids. CDR1 and CDR2 from the germline V gene are MNHEY and SVGEGT. CDR3 loop: CASSRIAGTGVYEQYF. The CDR3 coding sequence is TGTGCCAGCAGCCGTATAGCGGGGACAGGGGTTTACGAGCAGTACTTC.

The chain is built from TRBV3-1 (or the pseudogene TRBV3-2) and TRBJ2-5; TRBD2 aligns across 8 bases. This CDR3 region has 14 residues. Germline values: CDR1 LGHDT, CDR2 YNNKEL (reference sequence). Germline trimming cut 4 bases from V and 3 bases from J; bases unmatched to any gene: 4. The CDR3 sequence: CASSPELAEETQYF. The CDR3 region has the DNA TGTGCCAGCAGCCCAGAACTAGCGGAAGAGACCCAGTACTTC.

The chain employs TRBV2 and TRBJ1-6, with unresolved D. The CDR3 length is 15 residues. Germline V lookup: CDR1 SNHLY, CDR2 FYNNEI. V was trimmed by 7 bases and J by 5 bases, leaving 15 bases between them. CDR3 protein: CASTSEGMDNSPLHF. The CDR3 DNA reads TGTGCCAGCACCTCAGAGGGCATGGATAATTCACCCCTCCACTTT.

The gene calls are TRBV7-2 and TRBJ1-5; a possible D gene is TRBD1 (6 bases). V shed 1 base and J shed 6 bases, with 13 bases lying between them. The germline V gene encodes CDR1 SGHTA and CDR2 FQGNSA. The CDR3 contains 15 residues. CDR3 residues: CASSLGGQGFQPQHF. Here the CDR3 DNA reads TGTGCCAGCAGCTTAGGGGGTCAGGGGTTTCAGCCCCAGCATTTT. The complete variable domain, with remaining parts taken from reference TRBV7-2 and TRBJ1-5, reads GAGVSQSPSNKVTEKGKDVELRCDPISGHTALYWYRQSLGQGLEFLIYFQGNSAPDKSGLPSDRFSAERTGGSVSTLTIQRTQQEDSAVYLCASSLGGQGFQPQHFGDGTRLSIL.

This rearrangement joins TRBV5-1 to TRBJ2-7, with 7 bases aligning to TRBD1. Per germline, CDR1 SGHRS and CDR2 YFSETQ. With V trimmed by 3 bases and J by 3 bases, 12 bases remained unmatched. The CDR3 has 16 residues. This CDR3 is CASSWNLRDRDYEQYF. CDR3 DNA sequence: TGCGCCAGCAGCTGGAACCTCCGGGACAGAGACTACGAGCAGTACTTC.

This clone has only one observation. The chain employs TRBV5-5 and TRBJ1-4; a possible D gene is TRBD1 (6 bases). Germline CDR1 is SGHKS and CDR2 is YYEKEE (reference sequence). This CDR3 has 15 amino acids. V was pared by 3 bases and J by 3 bases, with 12 bases between. The CDR3 here is CASSSSDRPNEKLFF. The DNA for the CDR3 is TGTGCCAGCAGCTCATCGGACAGACCTAATGAAAAACTGTTTTTT.

This sequence joins TRBV19 and TRBJ2-7; 8 bases match TRBD1. Germline-derived CDR1 and CDR2 are LNHDA and SQIVND (reference sequence). The CDR3 consists of 16 residues. The junction had 11 bases not matched to a gene; V was cut back by 6 bases and J by 1 base. Here the CDR3 reads CASSPDLGTGSYEQYF. CDR3 bases: TGTGCCAGTAGCCCCGATTTAGGGACAGGTTCCTACGAGCAGTACTTC.

This chain links TRBV7-9 with TRBJ2-7; 7 bases are a match to TRBD1. Looked up from germline, CDR1 is SEHNR and CDR2 is FQNEAQ (reference sequence). V lost 5 bases and J lost 2; bases outside the gene matches: 9. The CDR3 has 15 amino acids. In DNA, the CDR3 is TGTGCCAGCAGCGGCCGGGACAGTGGGACCTACGAGCAGTACTTC. Its protein product is CASSGRDSGTYEQYF. The variable domain in full, completed from reference TRBV7-9 and TRBJ2-7, reads DTGVSQNPRHKITKRGQNVTFRCDPISEHNRLYWYRQTLGQGPEFLTYFQNEAQLEKSRLLSDRFSAERPKGSFSTLEIQRTEQGDSAMYLCASSGRDSGTYEQYFGPGTRLTVT.

As concerns this clone: Different DNA sequences within this sample yield the same CDR3. The chain carries TRBV24-1 and TRBJ2-1; TRBD2 matches at 13 bases. Losses at the gene ends were 0 bases for V and 5 bases for J; bases not matched to a gene: 0. The CDR3 extends over 16 amino acids. The V gene's germline CDR1 is KGHDR and CDR2 SFDVKD. The CDR3 nucleotides are TGTGCCACCAGTGATTTGGGACTAGCGGGGGACAATGAGCAGTTCTTC. Translated: CATSDLGLAGDNEQFF.

The chain recombines TRBV18 with TRBJ2-5; 8 bases fit TRBD1. J gave up 7 bases and V 2 bases, and 6 bases lay outside the gene matches. The CDR3 runs 14 residues. CDR1 is KGHSH, CDR2 LQKENI, per germline. In DNA, the CDR3 is TGTGCCAGCTCACCATACAGGGGGAATATGACCCAGTACTTC. Translated: CASSPYRGNMTQYF.

This clone was detected only once. The CDR3 DNA is TGCGCCAGCAGCTTGGCCTTGGGACAGGGGGCAGATACGCAGTATTTT. Protein sequence: CASSLALGQGADTQYF. The genes are TRBV5-1 and TRBJ2-3; 11 nucleotides agree with TRBD1. V trimming: 0 bases; J trimming: 4 bases; junction bases outside the gene matches: 4. Germline loops: CDR1 SGHRS, CDR2 YFSETQ. This CDR3 is built from 16 residues. Filled out from reference TRBV5-1 and TRBJ2-3, the complete variable domain reads KAGVTQTPRYLIKTRGQQVTLSCSPISGHRSVSWYQQTPGQGLQFLFEYFSETQRNKGNFPGRFSGRQFSNSRSEMNVSTLELGDSALYLCASSLALGQGADTQYFGPGTRLTVL.

The V and J genes are TRBV14 and TRBJ2-5, with 7 bases matching TRBD2. The CDR3 sequence is 13 residues long. J gave up 5 bases and V 6 bases, and 6 bases lay outside the gene matches. The germline V gene has CDR1 SGHDN and CDR2 FVKESK. CDR3 sequence (DNA): TGTGCCAGCAGGAAGCGGGACGGGGAGACCCAGTACTTC. It specifies CASRKRDGETQYF.

The genes are TRBV6-5 and TRBJ1-4; D is perhaps TRBD1 (6 bases). CDR1 MNHEY and CDR2 SVGAGI come from the germline V gene. The V gene lost 6 bases and the J gene lost 5 bases, with 13 bases spanning the gap. The CDR3 sequence is 14 residues long. This CDR3 is CASRQADRNEKLFF. CDR3 DNA: TGTGCCAGCAGACAAGCCGACAGGAATGAAAAACTGTTTTTT.

The table lists this clone with a count of one. The chain links TRBV27 to TRBJ2-3, with D perhaps TRBD1 (6 bases). CDR3 length: 15 residues. CDR1 and CDR2 from the germline V gene are MNHEY and SMNVEV (reference sequence). Trimming took 5 bases from V and 2 from J, leaving 14 bases between them. The CDR3 region is CASSVGTGPTDTQYF. In DNA form, the CDR3 reads TGTGCCAGCAGTGTGGGAACAGGGCCCACAGATACGCAGTATTTT.

The chain couples TRBV25-1 to TRBJ2-3; D might be TRBD2 (6 bases). The CDR3 consists of 14 residues. The germline V gene encodes CDR1 MGHDK and CDR2 SYGVNS. The V end lost 10 bases, the J end lost 4 bases, and 18 bases lay between the germline ends. CDR3 bases: TGTGCCACCTCGGAGGGCCTTGGTGCAGATACGCAGTATTTT. Residues: CATSEGLGADTQYF.

Comments on this clone: This same CDR3 is encoded by further DNA sequences in the sample. The J gene is TRBJ1-2, the V gene TRBV28, with TRBD1 matching 7 bases. The junction had 1 base not matched to a gene; V was cut back by 2 bases and J by 4 bases. Germline values: CDR1 MDHEN, CDR2 SYDVKM. This CDR3 spans 13 amino acids. CDR3 DNA: TGTGCCAGCAGTTTACCAGGGGGCTATGGCTACACCTTC. It encodes CASSLPGGYGYTF.

CDR3 amino acids: CASSYSTDSYNEKLFF. The CDR3 coding sequence is TGTGCCAGCAGTTACTCGACGGACAGCTATAATGAAAAACTGTTTTTT. The rearrangement uses TRBV6-6 and TRBJ1-4, with a possible D match to TRBD1 (6 bases). CDR1 and CDR2 (germline): MNHNY, SVGAGI (reference sequence). This CDR3 contains 16 residues. The V end lost 0 bases, the J end lost 4 bases, and 12 bases lay between the germline ends.

The V call is TRBV3-1 (or the pseudogene TRBV3-2), the J call TRBJ2-1, with a tentative D call TRBD2 (6 bases). Trimming pared 1 base from V and 0 bases from J, leaving 7 bases between. The CDR3 sequence is 15 residues long. Germline assignment: CDR1 LGHDT and CDR2 YNNKEL (reference sequence). CDR3 region: CASSQGGVSYNEQFF. CDR3 DNA sequence: TGTGCCAGCAGCCAAGGGGGGGTCTCCTACAATGAGCAGTTCTTC.

This chain connects TRBV7-6 to TRBJ2-1; D may be TRBD2 (6 bases). Trimming removed 3 bases at V and 0 bases at J, with 6 bases between. The V gene's germline CDR1 is SGHVS and CDR2 FNYEAQ. CDR3 size: 14 residues. The DNA of the CDR3 is TGTGCCAGCAGCTTGGAGGGCTCCTACAATGAGCAGTTCTTC. Translation gives CASSLEGSYNEQFF.

V and J are TRBV9 and TRBJ2-1, with a tentative D call TRBD1 (6 bases). The CDR3 is made up of 15 amino acids. From germline, CDR1 is SGDLS and CDR2 YYNGEE. The ends were cut back, 0 bases at V and 4 bases at J, with 11 bases in the middle. Here the CDR3 DNA reads TGTGCCAGCAGCGTAGGCATTGGACAGTACAATGAGCAGTTCTTC. It translates to CASSVGIGQYNEQFF.

To note about this clone: A read error may account for a junction end that differs from germline. The gene calls are TRBV7-7 and TRBJ2-2; TRBD2 matches 9 bases. CDR1 is SSHAT, CDR2 FNYEAQ, per germline (reference sequence). The CDR3 length is 15 residues. The CDR3 sequence: CASSLSGSGTGELFF. DNA for the CDR3: TGTGCTAGCAGCCTTAGCGGGAGTGGCACCGGGGAGCTGTTTTTT.

The chain employs TRBV10-3 and TRBJ2-5; weak D call: TRBD2 (5 bases). Germline CDR1 and CDR2: ENHRY and SYGVKD. The germline V and J ends were trimmed by 3 bases and 3 bases, with 14 bases remaining between them. There are 15 residues in the CDR3. The CDR3 is CAISERSKGEETQYF. The DNA of the CDR3 is TGTGCCATCAGTGAAAGGTCTAAGGGAGAAGAGACCCAGTACTTC.

V and J are TRBV5-5 and TRBJ1-1; TRBD1 matches at 7 bases. The germline CDR1 and CDR2 sequences are SGHKS and YYEKEE (reference sequence). Germline trimming cut 4 bases from V and 1 base from J; bases unmatched to any gene: 4. The CDR3 loop spans 14 amino acids. CDR3 nucleotides: TGTGCCAGCAGCCTTTGGGACAGGAACACTGAAGCTTTCTTT. Translating it yields CASSLWDRNTEAFF.